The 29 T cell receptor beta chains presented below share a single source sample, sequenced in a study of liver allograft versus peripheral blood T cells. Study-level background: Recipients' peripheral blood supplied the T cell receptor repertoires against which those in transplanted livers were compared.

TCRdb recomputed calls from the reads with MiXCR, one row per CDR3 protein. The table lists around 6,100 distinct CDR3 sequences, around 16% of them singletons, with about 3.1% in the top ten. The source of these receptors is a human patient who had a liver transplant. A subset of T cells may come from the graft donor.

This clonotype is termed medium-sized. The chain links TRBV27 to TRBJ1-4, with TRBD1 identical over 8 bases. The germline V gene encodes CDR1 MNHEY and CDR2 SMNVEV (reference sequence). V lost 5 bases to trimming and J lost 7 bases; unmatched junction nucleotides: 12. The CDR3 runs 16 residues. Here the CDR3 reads CASSPRAVGTGEKLFF. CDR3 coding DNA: TGTGCCAGCAGTCCACGGGCGGTGGGGACAGGTGAAAAACTGTTTTTT.

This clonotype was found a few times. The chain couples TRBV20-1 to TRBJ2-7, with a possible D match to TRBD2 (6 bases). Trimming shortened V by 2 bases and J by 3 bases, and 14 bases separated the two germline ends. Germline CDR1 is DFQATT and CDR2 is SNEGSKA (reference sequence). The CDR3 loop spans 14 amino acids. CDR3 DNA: TGCAGTGCTAGATCAACTAGCTCTAACTACGAGCAGTACTTC. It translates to CSARSTSSNYEQYF.

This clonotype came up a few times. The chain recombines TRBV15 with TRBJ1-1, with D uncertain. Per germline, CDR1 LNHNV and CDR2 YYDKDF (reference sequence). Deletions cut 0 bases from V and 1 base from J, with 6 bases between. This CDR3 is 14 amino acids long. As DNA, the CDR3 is TGTGCCACCAGCAGAGATCGGGGGAACACTGAAGCTTTCTTT. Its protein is CATSRDRGNTEAFF.

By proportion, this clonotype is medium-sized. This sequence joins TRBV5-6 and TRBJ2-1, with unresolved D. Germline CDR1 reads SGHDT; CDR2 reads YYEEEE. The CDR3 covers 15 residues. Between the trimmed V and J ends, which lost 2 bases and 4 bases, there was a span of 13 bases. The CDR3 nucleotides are TGTGCCAGCAGCTTTGGCGGCCCCGGGTACAATGAGCAGTTCTTC. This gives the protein CASSFGGPGYNEQFF.

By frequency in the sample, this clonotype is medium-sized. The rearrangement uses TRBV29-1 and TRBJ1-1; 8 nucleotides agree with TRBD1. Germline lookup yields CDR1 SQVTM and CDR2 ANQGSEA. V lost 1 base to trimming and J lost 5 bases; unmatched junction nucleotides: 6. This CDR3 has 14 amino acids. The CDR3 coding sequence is TGCAGCGTTGAAGGCCCACAGGGGGGTACTGAAGCTTTCTTT. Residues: CSVEGPQGGTEAFF.

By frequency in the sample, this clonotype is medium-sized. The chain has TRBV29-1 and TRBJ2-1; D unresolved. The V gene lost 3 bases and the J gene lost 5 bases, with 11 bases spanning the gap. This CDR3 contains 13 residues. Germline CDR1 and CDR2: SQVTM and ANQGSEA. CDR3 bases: TGCAGCGTTGACTCCCAATACGACAATGAGCAGTTCTTC. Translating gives CSVDSQYDNEQFF.

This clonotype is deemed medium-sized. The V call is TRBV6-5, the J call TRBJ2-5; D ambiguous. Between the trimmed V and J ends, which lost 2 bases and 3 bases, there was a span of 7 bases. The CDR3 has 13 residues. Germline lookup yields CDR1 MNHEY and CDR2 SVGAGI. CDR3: CASSYRPEETQYF. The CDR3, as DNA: TGTGCCAGCAGTTACCGGCCAGAAGAGACCCAGTACTTC.

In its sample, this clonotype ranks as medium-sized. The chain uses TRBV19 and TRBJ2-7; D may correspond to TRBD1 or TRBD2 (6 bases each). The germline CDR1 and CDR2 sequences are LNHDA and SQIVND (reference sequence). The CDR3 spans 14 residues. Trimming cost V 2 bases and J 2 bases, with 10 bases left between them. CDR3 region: CASSITGATYEQYF. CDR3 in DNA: TGTGCCAGTAGTATAACGGGGGCTACCTACGAGCAGTACTTC.

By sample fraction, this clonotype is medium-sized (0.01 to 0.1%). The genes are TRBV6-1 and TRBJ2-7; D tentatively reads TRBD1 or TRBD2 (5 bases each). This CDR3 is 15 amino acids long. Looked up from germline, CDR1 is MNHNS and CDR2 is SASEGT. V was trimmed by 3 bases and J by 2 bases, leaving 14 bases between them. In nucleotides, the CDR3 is TGTGCCAGCAGTGACCCGGGACGAAGTCCCTACGAGCAGTACTTC. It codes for CASSDPGRSPYEQYF.

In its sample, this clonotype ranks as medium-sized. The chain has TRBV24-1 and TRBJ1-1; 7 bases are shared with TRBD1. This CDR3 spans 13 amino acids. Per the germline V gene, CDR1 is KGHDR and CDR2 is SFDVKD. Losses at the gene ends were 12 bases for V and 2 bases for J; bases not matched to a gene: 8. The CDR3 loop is CAAQGGINTEAFF. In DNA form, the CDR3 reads TGTGCCGCCCAGGGGGGAATAAACACTGAAGCTTTCTTT.

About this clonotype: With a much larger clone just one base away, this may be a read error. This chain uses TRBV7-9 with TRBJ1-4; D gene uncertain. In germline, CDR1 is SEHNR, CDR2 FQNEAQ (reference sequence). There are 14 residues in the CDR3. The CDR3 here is CASSLAVNDEKPFF. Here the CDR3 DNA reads TGTGCCAGCAGCTTAGCGGTAAATGATGAAAAACCGTTTTTT.

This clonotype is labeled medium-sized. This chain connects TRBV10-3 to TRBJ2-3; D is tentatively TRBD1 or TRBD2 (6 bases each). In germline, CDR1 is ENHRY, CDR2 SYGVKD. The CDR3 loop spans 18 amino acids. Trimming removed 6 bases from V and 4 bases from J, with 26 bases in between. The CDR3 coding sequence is TGTGCCATCAGCCCACAGGGTCAGGGGCGGGACGGGGCAGATACGCAGTATTTT. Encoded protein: CAISPQGQGRDGADTQYF.

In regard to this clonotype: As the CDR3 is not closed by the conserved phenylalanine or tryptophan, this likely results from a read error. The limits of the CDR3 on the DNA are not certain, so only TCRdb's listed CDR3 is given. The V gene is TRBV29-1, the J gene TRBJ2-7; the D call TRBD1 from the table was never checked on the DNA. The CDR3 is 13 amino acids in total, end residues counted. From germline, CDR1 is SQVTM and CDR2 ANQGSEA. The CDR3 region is CSVGAGGGYEQHS.

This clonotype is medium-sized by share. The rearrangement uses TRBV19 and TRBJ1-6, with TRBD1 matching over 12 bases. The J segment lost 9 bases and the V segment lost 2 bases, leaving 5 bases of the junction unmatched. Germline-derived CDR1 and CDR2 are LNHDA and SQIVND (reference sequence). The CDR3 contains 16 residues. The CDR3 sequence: CASSISGTGGGSPLHF. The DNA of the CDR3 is TGTGCCAGTAGTATATCGGGGACAGGGGGCGGTTCACCCCTCCACTTT.

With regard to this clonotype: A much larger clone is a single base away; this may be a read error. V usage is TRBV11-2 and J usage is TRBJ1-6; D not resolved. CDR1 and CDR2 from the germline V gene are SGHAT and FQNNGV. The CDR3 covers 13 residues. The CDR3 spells CASSLVWVSPIHF. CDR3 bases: TGTGCCAGCAGCTTAGTTTGGGTCTCACCCATCCACTTT.

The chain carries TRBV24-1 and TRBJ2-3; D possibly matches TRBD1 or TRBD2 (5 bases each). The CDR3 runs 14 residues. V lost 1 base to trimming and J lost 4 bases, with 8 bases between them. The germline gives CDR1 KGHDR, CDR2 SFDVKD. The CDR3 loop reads CATSDFLGADTQYF. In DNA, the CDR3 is TGTGCCACCAGTGATTTTTTGGGGGCAGATACGCAGTATTTT.

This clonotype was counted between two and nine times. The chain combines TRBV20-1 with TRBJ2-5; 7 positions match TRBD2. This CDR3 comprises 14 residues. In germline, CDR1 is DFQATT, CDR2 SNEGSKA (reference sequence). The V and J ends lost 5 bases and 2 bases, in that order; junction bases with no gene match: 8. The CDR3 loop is CSAGASREQETQYF. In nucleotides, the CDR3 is TGCAGTGCTGGGGCTTCGCGGGAGCAAGAGACCCAGTACTTC.

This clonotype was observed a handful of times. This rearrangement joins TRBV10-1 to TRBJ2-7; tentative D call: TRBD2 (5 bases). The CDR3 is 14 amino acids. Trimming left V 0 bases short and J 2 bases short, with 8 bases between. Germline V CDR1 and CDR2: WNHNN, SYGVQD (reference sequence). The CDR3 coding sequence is TGCGCCAGCAGTGAGTCGACGGGAACCTACGAGCAGTACTTC. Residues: CASSESTGTYEQYF.

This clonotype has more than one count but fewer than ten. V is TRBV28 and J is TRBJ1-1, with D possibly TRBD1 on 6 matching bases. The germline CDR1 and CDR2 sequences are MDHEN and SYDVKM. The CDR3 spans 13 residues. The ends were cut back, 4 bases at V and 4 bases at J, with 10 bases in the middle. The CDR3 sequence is CASSSGEGTEAFF. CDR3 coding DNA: TGTGCCAGCAGTTCAGGGGAGGGCACTGAAGCTTTCTTT.

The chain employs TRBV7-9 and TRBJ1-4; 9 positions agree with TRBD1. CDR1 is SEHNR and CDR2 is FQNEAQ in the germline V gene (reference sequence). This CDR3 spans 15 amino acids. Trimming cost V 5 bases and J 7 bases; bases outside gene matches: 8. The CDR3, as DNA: TGTGCCAGCAGCGGACCCGGGACAGGGAGTGAAAAACTGTTTTTT. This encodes CASSGPGTGSEKLFF.

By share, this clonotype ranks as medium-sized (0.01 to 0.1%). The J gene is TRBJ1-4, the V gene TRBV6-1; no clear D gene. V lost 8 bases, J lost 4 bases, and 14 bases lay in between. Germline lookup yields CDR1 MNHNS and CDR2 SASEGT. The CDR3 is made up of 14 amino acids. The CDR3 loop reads CASAPRSLNEKLFF. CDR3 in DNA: TGTGCCAGCGCCCCCAGGTCTCTTAATGAAAAACTGTTTTTT.

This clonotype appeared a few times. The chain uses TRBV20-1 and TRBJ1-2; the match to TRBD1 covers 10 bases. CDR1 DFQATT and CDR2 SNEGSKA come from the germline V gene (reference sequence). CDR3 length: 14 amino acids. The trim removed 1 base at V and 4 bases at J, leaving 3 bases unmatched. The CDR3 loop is CSARGTGGGYGYTF. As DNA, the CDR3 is TGCAGTGCTAGAGGGACAGGGGGTGGCTATGGCTACACCTTC.

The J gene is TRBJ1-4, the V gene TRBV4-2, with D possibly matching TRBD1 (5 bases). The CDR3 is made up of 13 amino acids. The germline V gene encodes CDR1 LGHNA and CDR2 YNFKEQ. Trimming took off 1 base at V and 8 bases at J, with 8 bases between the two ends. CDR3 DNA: TGTGCCAGCAGCCAAGGCGGGGACGAAAAACTGTTTTTT. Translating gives CASSQGGDEKLFF.

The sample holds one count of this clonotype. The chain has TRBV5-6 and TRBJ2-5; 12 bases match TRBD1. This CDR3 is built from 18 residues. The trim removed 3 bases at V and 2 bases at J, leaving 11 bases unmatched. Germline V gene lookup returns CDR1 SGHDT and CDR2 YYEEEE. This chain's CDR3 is CASSSGTGGALEQETQYF. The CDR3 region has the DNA TGTGCCAGCAGCTCCGGGACAGGGGGCGCTTTAGAACAAGAGACCCAGTACTTC.

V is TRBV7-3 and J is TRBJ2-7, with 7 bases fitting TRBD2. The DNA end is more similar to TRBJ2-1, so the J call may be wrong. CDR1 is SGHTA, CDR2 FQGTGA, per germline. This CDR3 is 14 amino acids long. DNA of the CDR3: TGTGCCAGCATCCCCGCAGCGGGGTACAATGAGCAGTTCTTC. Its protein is CASIPAAGYNEQFF.

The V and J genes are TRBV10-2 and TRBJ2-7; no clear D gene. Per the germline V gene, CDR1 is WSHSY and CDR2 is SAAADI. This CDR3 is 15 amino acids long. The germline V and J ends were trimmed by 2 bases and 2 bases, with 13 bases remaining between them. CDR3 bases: TGCGCCAGCAGTGAGCCGAACCGTCCCACCTACGAGCAGTACTTC. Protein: CASSEPNRPTYEQYF.

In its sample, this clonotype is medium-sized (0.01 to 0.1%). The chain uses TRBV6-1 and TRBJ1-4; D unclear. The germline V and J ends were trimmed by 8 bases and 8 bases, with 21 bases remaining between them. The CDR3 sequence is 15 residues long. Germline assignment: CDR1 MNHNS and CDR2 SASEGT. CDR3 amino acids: CASQSSNSRMEKLFF. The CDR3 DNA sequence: TGTGCCAGCCAAAGCTCTAACAGTCGGATGGAAAAACTGTTTTTT.

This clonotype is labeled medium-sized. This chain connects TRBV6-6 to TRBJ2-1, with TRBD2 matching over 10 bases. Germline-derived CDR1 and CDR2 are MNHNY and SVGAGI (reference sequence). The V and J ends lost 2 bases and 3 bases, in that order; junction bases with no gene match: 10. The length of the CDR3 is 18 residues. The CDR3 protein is CASSYRVPSGGFYNEQFF. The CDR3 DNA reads TGTGCCAGCAGTTACAGGGTCCCTAGCGGGGGCTTCTACAATGAGCAGTTCTTC.

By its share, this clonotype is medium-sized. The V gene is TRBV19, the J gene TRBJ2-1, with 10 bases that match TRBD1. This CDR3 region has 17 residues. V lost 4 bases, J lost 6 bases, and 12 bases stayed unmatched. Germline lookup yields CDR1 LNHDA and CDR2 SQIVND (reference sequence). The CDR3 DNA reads TGTGCCAGTAGTAGCCCACCCGGGACAGGGGATACCAATGAGCAGTTCTTC. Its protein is CASSSPPGTGDTNEQFF.